This TCR beta chain emerged from a study of blood T cell repertoires in COVID-19. Sequenced by immunoSEQ multiplex PCR; TCRdb stores in-frame clones only, minus some. The sample has about 59,000 clones, roughly 80% seen once. The CDR3 runs 15 residues. The V gene's germline CDR1 is MNHEY and CDR2 SVGAGI. V shed 6 bases and J shed 6 bases, with 18 bases lying between them. Sequences were obtained from peripheral blood. The receptor's source is an older woman with acute or convalescent COVID-19. The chain joins TRBV6-5 to TRBJ1-5; D ambiguous. CDR3 in DNA: TGTGCCAGCAGACGTGGACGGACCGCGGGTCAGCCCCAGCATTTT. Its protein is CASRRGRTAGQPQHF.